The following is a T cell receptor (beta chain) sequence with its context. Its specificity is unknown. This sample was taken from a study of cytomegalovirus exposure and HLA in healthy donors. Study-wide findings and caveats: According to the study, 160 or so TCR beta chains were cytomegalovirus-associated. Likely technical artifact: a cluster of highly shared sequence variants. Later analysis identified a missense DCLRE1C variant that was linked to TCR beta V- and J-gene trimming. Reportedly, diagnosis of cytomegalovirus status by the classifier showed high specificity and sensitivity.

Use of 60 Vbeta and 13 Jbeta primers characterized the PCR. The table came from immunoSEQ multiplex PCR; TCRdb's copy has only in-frame clones and leaves some out. The repertoire holds around 80,000 clones, with 70% to 85% as singletons. Trimming stripped 0 bases from V and 6 bases from J, with 9 bases between. This CDR3 region has 15 residues. The germline V gene encodes CDR1 MNHEY and CDR2 SVGAGI. The receptor was derived from a middle-aged man in good health and CMV-seropositive. The J gene is TRBJ1-6, the V gene TRBV6-5, with a tentative D call TRBD1 (5 bases). Sequenced input: PBMCs. This CDR3 reads CASSYSDQGNSPLHF. In DNA form, the CDR3 reads TGTGCCAGCAGTTACTCCGACCAGGGTAATTCACCCCTCCACTTT.